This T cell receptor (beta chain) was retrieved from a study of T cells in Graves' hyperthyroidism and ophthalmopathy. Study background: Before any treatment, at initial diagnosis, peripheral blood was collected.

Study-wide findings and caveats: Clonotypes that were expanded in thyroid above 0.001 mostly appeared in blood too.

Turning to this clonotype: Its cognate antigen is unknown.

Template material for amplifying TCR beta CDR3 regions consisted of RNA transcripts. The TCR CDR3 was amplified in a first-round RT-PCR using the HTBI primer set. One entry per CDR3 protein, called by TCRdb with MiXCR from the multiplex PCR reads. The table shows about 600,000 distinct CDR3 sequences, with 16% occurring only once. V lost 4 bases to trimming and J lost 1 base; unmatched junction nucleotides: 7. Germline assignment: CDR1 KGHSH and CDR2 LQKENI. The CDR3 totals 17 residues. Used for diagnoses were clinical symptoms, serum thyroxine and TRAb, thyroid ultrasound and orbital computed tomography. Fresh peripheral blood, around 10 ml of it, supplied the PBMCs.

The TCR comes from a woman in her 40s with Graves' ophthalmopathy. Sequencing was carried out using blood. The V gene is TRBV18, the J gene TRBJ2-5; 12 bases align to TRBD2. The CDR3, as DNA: TGTGCCAGCTCACTGCTCCGGACTAGCGGGGCCCAAGAGACCCAGTACTTC. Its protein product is CASSLLRTSGAQETQYF.